The sequence of this T cell receptor beta chain was determined in a study of T cell responses to AZD1222 COVID-19 vaccine. Measured with immunoSEQ multiplex PCR; TCRdb has only the in-frame clones, and not every one. Of 100,000 to 120,000 clones listed, about four fifths are singletons. Whole-study findings and limits: Across spike, vaccine-associated CD4 TCRs were found, dominant at 160-218 and 743-854.

This clone was seen a single time. Its specificity is not known. The same CDR3 arises from other DNA sequences in this sample as well. The source of this sequence is an adult in good health. The sample was peripheral blood, taken on day 0 of AZD1222 vaccination.

The CDR3 loop is CASSSRTYGYTF. Here the CDR3 DNA reads TGTGCCAGCAGTTCTCGAACGTATGGCTACACCTTC. V usage is TRBV28 and J usage is TRBJ1-2; D unclear. Germline CDR1 is MDHEN and CDR2 is SYDVKM. This CDR3 contains 12 residues. Trimming removed 4 bases at V and 5 bases at J, with 8 bases between.